A selection of T cell receptor beta chains follows, all from one sample in a study of beta chain features in type 1 diabetes. Here immunoSEQ multiplex PCR was the method, and the copy in TCRdb shows in-frame clones only, minus some. The repertoire consists of about 410,000 clones, with over 11% occurring once and the leading ten covering 0.035% to 0.04%. The sequencing sample was made of naive CD4+ T cells from blood. The receptors originated from a man aged 25-45 years in good health. CDR3s include the opening cysteine and the closing phenylalanine or tryptophan. A D gene is named only where the DNA matches it firmly. Clone size is shown for a subset of rows, as once, few, many or a class of expanded clone.

v_call: TRBV9; j_call: TRBJ2-3; d_call: .; clone_size: few; cdr3_nt: TGTGCCAGCAGCGTAGGGAGGGGAGATACGCAGTATTTT; cdr3_aa: CASSVGRGDTQYF
v_call: TRBV25-1; j_call: TRBJ2-2; d_call: .; clone_size: .; cdr3_nt: TGTGCCACCGTAGGGACCGGGGAGCTGTTTTTT; cdr3_aa: CATVGTGELFF
v_call: TRBV6-5; j_call: TRBJ1-2; d_call: .; clone_size: .; cdr3_nt: TGTGCCAGCAGTTACACTGTGGGGAACTATGGCTACACCTTC; cdr3_aa: CASSYTVGNYGYTF
v_call: TRBV7-2; j_call: TRBJ1-2; d_call: .; clone_size: few; cdr3_nt: TGTGCCAGCAGCTTAGATCTTAATGGCTACACCTTC; cdr3_aa: CASSLDLNGYTF
v_call: TRBV5-4; j_call: TRBJ2-1; d_call: .; clone_size: .; cdr3_nt: TGTGCCAGCAGGCTGACCGGTTACAATGAGCAGTTCTTC; cdr3_aa: CASRLTGYNEQFF
v_call: TRBV12-5; j_call: TRBJ2-1; d_call: .; clone_size: .; cdr3_nt: TGTGCTAGTGGACCGGTGGGGGATGAGCAGTTCTTC; cdr3_aa: CASGPVGDEQFF
v_call: TRBV7-9; j_call: TRBJ1-2; d_call: .; clone_size: .; cdr3_nt: TGTGCCAGCAGCTTAAGAGACACTTATGGCTACACCTTC; cdr3_aa: CASSLRDTYGYTF
v_call: TRBV7-2; j_call: TRBJ1-5; d_call: .; clone_size: few; cdr3_nt: TGTGCCAGCAGCGCCGGAGTAGGGGGCAATCAGCCCCAGCATTTT; cdr3_aa: CASSAGVGGNQPQHF
v_call: TRBV5-4; j_call: TRBJ2-1; d_call: .; clone_size: .; cdr3_nt: TGTGCCAGCAGCTCACCCGGGCGGGAAAGATATGAGCAGTTCTTC; cdr3_aa: CASSSPGRERYEQFF
v_call: TRBV18; j_call: TRBJ2-7; d_call: TRBD1; clone_size: few; cdr3_nt: TGTGCCAGCTCACCAGTAGGGACAGGGAGGAACGAGCAGTACTTC; cdr3_aa: CASSPVGTGRNEQYF
v_call: TRBV6-6; j_call: TRBJ2-3; d_call: .; clone_size: .; cdr3_nt: TGTGCCAGCAGTTACTGGCGCGGGGCCACAGATACGCAGTATTTT; cdr3_aa: CASSYWRGATDTQYF
v_call: TRBV5-6; j_call: TRBJ2-3; d_call: TRBD2; clone_size: few; cdr3_nt: TGTGCCAGCAGGTCACTAGCGGGGGGCACAGATACGCAGTATTTT; cdr3_aa: CASRSLAGGTDTQYF
v_call: TRBV9; j_call: TRBJ2-5; d_call: .; clone_size: .; cdr3_nt: TGTGCCAGCAGCGTAGGTCAAGAGACCCAGTACTTC; cdr3_aa: CASSVGQETQYF
v_call: TRBV19; j_call: TRBJ1-5; d_call: .; clone_size: few; cdr3_nt: TGTGCCAGTAGTGTTACAGGGAGACGGGATCAGCCCCAGCATTTT; cdr3_aa: CASSVTGRRDQPQHF
v_call: TRBV7-2; j_call: TRBJ2-5; d_call: .; clone_size: .; cdr3_nt: TGTGCCAGCAGCCTATATGGCGCCCAGTACTTC; cdr3_aa: CASSLYGAQYF
v_call: TRBV4-1; j_call: TRBJ1-2; d_call: .; clone_size: .; cdr3_nt: TGCGCCAGCAGCCAAGGGCGGAAATATGGCTACACCTTC; cdr3_aa: CASSQGRKYGYTF
v_call: TRBV27; j_call: TRBJ2-3; d_call: .; clone_size: .; cdr3_nt: TGTGCCAGCAATCGGGAACCTGGCACAGATACGCAGTATTTT; cdr3_aa: CASNREPGTDTQYF
v_call: TRBV10-3; j_call: TRBJ2-3; d_call: .; clone_size: .; cdr3_nt: TGTGCCATCAGTGACGGAGCGGGTAGCACAGATACGCAGTATTTT; cdr3_aa: CAISDGAGSTDTQYF
v_call: TRBV9; j_call: TRBJ2-5; d_call: TRBD2; clone_size: .; cdr3_nt: TGTGCCAGCAGCGTAGATGCGACTAGCGGGGCCTGGGAGACCCAGTACTTC; cdr3_aa: CASSVDATSGAWETQYF
v_call: TRBV19; j_call: TRBJ1-1; d_call: TRBD1; clone_size: .; cdr3_nt: TGTGCCAGTAGTGATCGGGACAGGATGAACACTGAAGCTTTCTTT; cdr3_aa: CASSDRDRMNTEAFF
v_call: TRBV29-1; j_call: TRBJ1-3; d_call: TRBD1; clone_size: .; cdr3_nt: TGCAGCGTGCGACAGGGAACTGGAAACACCATATATTTT; cdr3_aa: CSVRQGTGNTIYF
v_call: TRBV5-4; j_call: TRBJ2-3; d_call: .; clone_size: .; cdr3_nt: TGTGCCAGCAGCTTGGAGCAGGGTACAGATACGCAGTATTTT; cdr3_aa: CASSLEQGTDTQYF
v_call: TRBV19; j_call: TRBJ2-7; d_call: TRBD2; clone_size: .; cdr3_nt: TGTGCCAGTAGTATCGGAGCGGGGGGGACCTACGAGCAGTACTTC; cdr3_aa: CASSIGAGGTYEQYF
v_call: TRBV5-1; j_call: TRBJ2-5; d_call: TRBD1; clone_size: few; cdr3_nt: TGCGCCAGCAGCTTAGACAGGGGTTACGAGACCCAGTACTTC; cdr3_aa: CASSLDRGYETQYF
v_call: TRBV9; j_call: TRBJ2-1; d_call: .; clone_size: few; cdr3_nt: TGTGCCAGCAGTCCAGGGTCCTTGACCTACAATGAGCAGTTCTTC; cdr3_aa: CASSPGSLTYNEQFF
v_call: TRBV28; j_call: TRBJ1-6; d_call: TRBD1; clone_size: few; cdr3_nt: TGTGCCAGCAGACCACAGGGGATGGCTTCACCCCTCCACTTT; cdr3_aa: CASRPQGMASPLHF
v_call: TRBV30; j_call: TRBJ2-1; d_call: TRBD1; clone_size: .; cdr3_nt: TGTGCCTGGAGTGCCGACAGGGGATACTACAATGAGCAGTTCTTC; cdr3_aa: CAWSADRGYYNEQFF
v_call: TRBV7-8; j_call: TRBJ2-1; d_call: .; clone_size: few; cdr3_nt: TGTGCCAGCAGCTTAGAATCCGAGCAGTTCTTC; cdr3_aa: CASSLESEQFF
v_call: TRBV7-9; j_call: TRBJ2-3; d_call: .; clone_size: few; cdr3_nt: TGTGCCAGCAGCATTGTCGCAGCAGATACGCAGTATTTT; cdr3_aa: CASSIVAADTQYF
v_call: TRBV29-1; j_call: TRBJ1-5; d_call: .; clone_size: few; cdr3_nt: TGCAGCGTTGGGGGAGGGAGGCAGCCCCAGCATTTT; cdr3_aa: CSVGGGRQPQHF
v_call: TRBV11-1; j_call: TRBJ2-3; d_call: .; clone_size: .; cdr3_nt: TGTGCCAGCAGCTTGAGCCGGAACCAGGGGGATACGCAGTATTTT; cdr3_aa: CASSLSRNQGDTQYF
v_call: TRBV7-2; j_call: TRBJ1-5; d_call: TRBD1; clone_size: .; cdr3_nt: TGTGCCAGCAGCTCGAAGGACAGGGGGCCCCAGCATTTT; cdr3_aa: CASSSKDRGPQHF
v_call: TRBV7-2; j_call: TRBJ2-4; d_call: .; clone_size: .; cdr3_nt: TGTGCCACCCTTCAACTCGGGGAACACATTCAGTACTTC; cdr3_aa: CATLQLGEHIQYF
v_call: TRBV4-2; j_call: TRBJ1-2; d_call: TRBD1; clone_size: .; cdr3_nt: TGTGCCAGCAGCCAAGATACAGGGGCTGACAATGGCTACACCTTC; cdr3_aa: CASSQDTGADNGYTF
v_call: TRBV5-1; j_call: TRBJ2-3; d_call: TRBD2; clone_size: few; cdr3_nt: TGCGCCAGCAGCCGAAGAGGACTAGCGGGAAGCACAGATACGCAGTATTTT; cdr3_aa: CASSRRGLAGSTDTQYF
v_call: TRBV7-2; j_call: TRBJ2-3; d_call: .; clone_size: .; cdr3_nt: TGTGCCAGCAGAATTAGGGGCAGGGGTGATACGCAGTATTTT; cdr3_aa: CASRIRGRGDTQYF
v_call: TRBV20-1; j_call: TRBJ1-3; d_call: TRBD1; clone_size: .; cdr3_nt: TGCAGTGCTTTATCCGGGACAGGAATATATTTT; cdr3_aa: CSALSGTGIYF
v_call: TRBV29-1; j_call: TRBJ2-3; d_call: TRBD2; clone_size: few; cdr3_nt: TGCAGCGTTGCGACTAGCGGGAGCGCAGATACGCAGTATTTT; cdr3_aa: CSVATSGSADTQYF
v_call: TRBV11-2; j_call: TRBJ2-1; d_call: TRBD2; clone_size: .; cdr3_nt: TGTGCCAGCAGCAGACTAGCGGGAGTCAACAATGAGCAGTTCTTC; cdr3_aa: CASSRLAGVNNEQFF
v_call: TRBV5-4; j_call: TRBJ1-1; d_call: TRBD1; clone_size: .; cdr3_nt: TGTGCCAGCAGCCCTGGACAGGGAGGCGCTGAAGCTTTCTTT; cdr3_aa: CASSPGQGGAEAFF